The text below deals with one T cell receptor (beta chain). The sample comes from a study of CD8+ T cells in alopecia areata. The V gene's germline CDR1 is GTSNPN and CDR2 SVGIG (reference sequence). This CDR3 region has 14 residues. V was trimmed by 5 bases and J by 10 bases, leaving 21 bases between them. RNA was isolated and reverse transcribed to cDNA, the sequencing template. Method: immunoSEQ multiplex PCR; TCRdb's copy keeps in-frame clones and lacks some. The sample yields 220,000 or so clones, 50% to 70% seen once. The V gene is TRBV30, the J gene TRBJ2-1; D is unresolved. This TCR came from a human donor with alopecia areata. The sample here was CD4+ T cells sorted from blood, taken at week 0. Written as DNA, the CDR3 is TGTGCCTGGGGTGGACGGACGCCCCCCGGGGAGCAGTTCTTC. Translating gives CAWGGRTPPGEQFF.